The 8 T cell receptor beta chains below all came from one sample that was sequenced in a study of control samples from healthy donors and cancer patients (dated by TCRdb to about 2020). Receptor libraries were prepared by the immunoSEQ multiplex PCR assay. Imported from immuneACCESS, the table was reduced by TCRdb to in-frame sequences with V and J called. These copies leave out some clones; in studies compared against another copy, an unresolved V gene accounts for under half, and the cause of the remainder is not known. Across this sample there are approximately 100,000 clones, with around 89% seen only once. Together, the top ten hold 15% to 20% of the sample. The material sequenced was PBMCs. All receptors derive from a man in his fifties or sixties with lung cancer.

The gene calls are TRBV21-1 and TRBJ1-2. TRBV21-1 constitutes a pseudogene. CDR3 size: 16 residues. CDR3 bases: TGTGCCAGCAGCAAAGGGGGGATATCATTGTACTATGGCTACACCTTC. As protein: CASSKGGISLYYGYTF.

The genes are TRBV9 and TRBJ2-2; D is uncertain. The germline V gene has CDR1 SGDLS and CDR2 YYNGEE. This CDR3 is built from 16 residues. V lost 4 bases and J 2 bases, leaving 15 bases between the germline ends. CDR3 sequence: CASSSAHSKNTGELFF. As DNA, the CDR3 is TGTGCCAGCAGCTCAGCTCATTCGAAAAACACCGGGGAGCTGTTTTTT.

This chain connects TRBV7-7 to TRBJ2-5; TRBD1 matches at 7 bases. V was pared by 6 bases and J by 2 bases, with 9 bases of the junction left unmatched. The CDR3 spans 15 residues. The V gene's germline CDR1 is SSHAT and CDR2 FNYEAQ (reference sequence). CDR3 sequence (DNA): TGTGCCAGCAGTCCTTTTGGACAGGCACAAGAGACCCAGTACTTC. Translation: CASSPFGQAQETQYF. Complete variable domain (other parts from reference TRBV7-7 and TRBJ2-5): GAGVSQSPRYKVTKRGQDVTLRCDPISSHATLYWYQQALGQGPEFLTYFNYEAQPDKSGLPSDRFSAERPEGSISTLTIQRTEQRDSAMYRCASSPFGQAQETQYFGPGTRLLVL.

The CDR3 is CATQNPHGSADTQYF. In DNA form, the CDR3 reads TGTGCCACCCAAAACCCCCACGGGTCCGCAGATACGCAGTATTTT. The chain couples TRBV24-1 to TRBJ2-3, with D uncertain. The V end was cut by 9 bases, the J end by 4 bases, with 19 bases between. This CDR3 comprises 15 residues. The germline V gene has CDR1 KGHDR and CDR2 SFDVKD.

For this clone: Other DNA sequences in the sample encode the same CDR3. V and J are TRBV6-5 and TRBJ2-1; D is undetermined. The CDR3 has 15 amino acids. Germline V gene lookup returns CDR1 MNHEY and CDR2 SVGAGI. V lost 2 bases to trimming and J lost 0 bases, with 8 bases between them. The CDR3 sequence: CASSYSMSSYNEQFF. For the CDR3, the DNA is TGTGCCAGCAGTTACAGCATGAGCTCCTACAATGAGCAGTTCTTC.

This chain uses TRBV7-9 with TRBJ2-5, with D tentatively TRBD1 (5 bases). This CDR3 has 14 amino acids. V lost 1 base and J 5 bases, leaving 11 bases between the germline ends. CDR1 and CDR2 from the germline V gene are SEHNR and FQNEAQ (reference sequence). The CDR3 protein is CASSLGDRLETQYF. The CDR3 coding sequence is TGTGCCAGCAGCTTAGGTGACAGATTGGAGACCCAGTACTTC. The whole variable domain, remainder taken from reference TRBV7-9 and TRBJ2-5, is DTGVSQNPRHKITKRGQNVTFRCDPISEHNRLYWYRQTLGQGPEFLTYFQNEAQLEKSRLLSDRFSAERPKGSFSTLEIQRTEQGDSAMYLCASSLGDRLETQYFGPGTRLLVL.

The chain recombines TRBV4-1 with TRBJ1-1; D gene ambiguous. Germline CDR1 reads MGHRA; CDR2 reads YSYEKL. Trimming cost V 4 bases and J 5 bases, with 11 bases left between them. This CDR3 has 13 residues. The DNA for the CDR3 is TGCGCCAGCAGCCCCTTGGAGGAGACTGAAGCTTTCTTT. This translates into CASSPLEETEAFF.

The chain uses TRBV2 and TRBJ2-5, with D tentatively TRBD1 (5 bases). Germline loops: CDR1 SNHLY, CDR2 FYNNEI. CDR3 length equals 13 residues. V was cut by 4 bases and J by 2 bases, with 8 bases left in between. CDR3 loop: CASSVNRQETQYF. For the CDR3, the DNA is TGTGCCAGCAGTGTCAACAGGCAAGAGACCCAGTACTTC.